This T cell receptor (beta chain) derives from a study of shared clonotypes between healthy human individuals. Study-wide findings and caveats: The expectation was that sequencing depth would affect clonotype sharing among donors.

How the authors handled the data: ImmunoSEQ gave junction-only sequences without quality scores, so filtering differed. TCRdb keeps only in-frame clones here, not all; method: immunoSEQ multiplex PCR. The V and J calls and clone size are taken from that table; D and trimming were inferred from the DNA. Of hundreds of thousands of clones in the sample, 90% to 95% were seen once. The V gene's germline CDR1 is ENHRY and CDR2 SYGVKD. V was clipped by 4 bases and J by 5 bases; unmatched bases: 0. There are 12 residues in the CDR3. In the naive CD8 group, cells lacked CD45RO and were positively selected for CCR7, so terminally differentiated effector memory CD45RA+ cells were left out. This clone was recorded only once. The antigen is undetermined.

Sequencing input: naive CD8+ T cells sorted from blood. The sequence was obtained from a man aged 30-40 years in good health. The rearrangement joins TRBV10-3 to TRBJ1-1; 8 bases line up with TRBD1. The DNA of the CDR3 is TGTGCCATCAGTGGGACAGGGACTGAAGCTTTCTTT. The encoded protein is CAISGTGTEAFF.